Listed below are T cell receptor beta chains from one sample, sequenced in a study of CD8 T cells in ankylosing spondylitis. MiXCR, applied by TCRdb to the 5' RACE reads, yields one record per CDR3 protein. This repertoire shows about 500,000 distinct CDR3 sequences, approximately 5.3% found once; its top ten account for roughly 3.5%. The sequenced material came from blood, either unsorted or a sorted T cell fraction (not recorded which). The source of these receptors is a male donor with ankylosing spondylitis. CDR3s include the opening cysteine and the closing phenylalanine or tryptophan. The D gene is left open where the match is weak. Not all rows give a size; the values are once, few, many and, for expanded clones, a class.

v_gene	j_gene	abundance	d_gene	CDR3nt	CDR3aa
TRBV29-1	TRBJ2-1	.	TRBD2	TGCAGCGTTGAAGGGCTAGCGGGGGGGCGTCGTTCCAATGAGCAGTTCTTC	CSVEGLAGGRRSNEQFF
TRBV27	TRBJ2-7	many	.	TGTGCCAGCAGTTTAGGCAGGGCGTACTACGAGCAGTACTTC	CASSLGRAYYEQYF
TRBV4-3	TRBJ2-1	.	.	TGCGCCAGCAGCCAGGGGGGGCGGCAGGGGAGTCGAGATGAGCAGTTCTTC	CASSQGGRQGSRDEQFF
TRBV28	TRBJ2-7	many	TRBD1	TGTGCCAGCAGCCCACGGGGACAGGGTAAACTCTACGAGCAGTACTTC	CASSPRGQGKLYEQYF
TRBV7-2	TRBJ2-2	many	.	TGTGCCAGCACCCCCTCCCCGGGCCTGACTCGTGCGGGGGAGCTGTTTTTT	CASTPSPGLTRAGELFF
TRBV7-9	TRBJ1-1	many	TRBD1	TGTGCCAGCAGCGGACAGGGCGACACTGAAGCTTTCTTT	CASSGQGDTEAFF
TRBV10-3	TRBJ2-1	many	TRBD2	TGTGCCATCAGGAGGACTAGCGGGAGTGCTGGATACAATGAGCAGTTCTTC	CAIRRTSGSAGYNEQFF
TRBV29-1	TRBJ2-7	.	TRBD1	TGCAGCGTTCACGACGGGGACAGGGGTAGGAGCGAGCAGTACTTC	CSVHDGDRGRSEQYF
TRBV20-1	TRBJ1-2	many	TRBD1	TGCAGTGCTAGAAGCGACAGGGGGCGGAACTATGGCTACACCTTC	CSARSDRGRNYGYTF
TRBV28	TRBJ2-2	few	.	TGTGCCAGCAGTTTTCTCCCGAGGGGGAGAGACACCGGGGAGCTGTTTTTT	CASSFLPRGRDTGELFF
TRBV12-3/TRBV12-4	TRBJ2-2	.	.	TGTGCCAGCAGCCCCGGTTCTGGCACCGGGGAGCTGTTTTTT	CASSPGSGTGELFF
TRBV4-1	TRBJ2-7	many	TRBD1	TGCGCCAGCAGCCAGCACCTTCCGGGACAGGGGTCCTACGAGCAGTACTTC	CASSQHLPGQGSYEQYF
TRBV6-2/TRBV6-3	TRBJ1-1	many	.	TGTGCCAGCAGTATGACAGCTCAGAACACTGAAGCTTTCTTT	CASSMTAQNTEAFF
TRBV7-2	TRBJ2-2	many	.	TGTGCCAGCGAGGGACAGAACACCGGGGAGCTGTTTTTT	CASEGQNTGELFF
TRBV12-3/TRBV12-4	TRBJ2-1	few	.	TGTGCCAGCAGACATTTTCAGGGTTACAATGAGCAGTTCTTC	CASRHFQGYNEQFF
TRBV29-1	TRBJ2-2	many	.	TGCAGCGTTGCTGGGGGCTGGGGTAACACCGGGGAGCTGTTTTTT	CSVAGGWGNTGELFF
TRBV4-2	TRBJ1-1	many	.	TGTGCCAGCAGCCAACAGGCCCCCGACACTGAAGCTTTCTTT	CASSQQAPDTEAFF
TRBV7-2	TRBJ2-7	.	TRBD1	TGTGCCAGCAGGCCGCCGGGACAGGGCTCCTACGAGCAGTACTTC	CASRPPGQGSYEQYF
TRBV7-2	TRBJ2-3	many	.	TGTGCCAGCAGCTTTGGCGGCCCTAGCACAGATACGCAGTATTTT	CASSFGGPSTDTQYF
TRBV11-2	TRBJ2-1	.	.	TGTGCCAGCAGCTTAGGACAGATGCAGGCCTACAATGAGCAGTTCTTC	CASSLGQMQAYNEQFF
TRBV7-9	TRBJ2-2	many	TRBD1	TGTGCCAGCAGCCCCGGGACAGGGGCGAACACCGGGGAGCTGTTTTTT	CASSPGTGANTGELFF
TRBV2	TRBJ2-3	few	.	TGTGCCACCCCTAAGGGAACGGCGGCCCGCACAGATACGCAGTATTTT	CATPKGTAARTDTQYF